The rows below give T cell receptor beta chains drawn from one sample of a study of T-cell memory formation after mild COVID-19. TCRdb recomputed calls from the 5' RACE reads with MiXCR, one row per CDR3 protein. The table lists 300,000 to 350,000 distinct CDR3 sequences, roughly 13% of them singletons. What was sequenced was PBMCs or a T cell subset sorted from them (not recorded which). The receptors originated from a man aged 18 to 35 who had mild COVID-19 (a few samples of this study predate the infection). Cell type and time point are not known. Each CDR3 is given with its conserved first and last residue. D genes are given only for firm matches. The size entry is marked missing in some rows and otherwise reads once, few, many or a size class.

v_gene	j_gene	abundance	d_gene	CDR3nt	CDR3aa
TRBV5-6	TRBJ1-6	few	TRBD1	TGTGCCAGCAGCTTGGACAGGGGGCGATCACCCCTCCACTTT	CASSLDRGRSPLHF
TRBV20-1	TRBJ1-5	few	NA	TGCAGTGCTAGAGAGACAGACTATCAGCCCCAGCATTTT	CSARETDYQPQHF
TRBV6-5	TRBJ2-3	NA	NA	TGTGCCAGCAGCTACCCGGGGACAGATACGCAGTATTTT	CASSYPGTDTQYF
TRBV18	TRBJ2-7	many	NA	TGTGCCAGCTCCCCGACCGATAAGCGCGAGCAGTACTTC	CASSPTDKREQYF
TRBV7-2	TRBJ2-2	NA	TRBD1	TGTGCCAGCAGCTTAGTCAGGGGGCCTGGCACCGGGGAGCTGTTTTTT	CASSLVRGPGTGELFF
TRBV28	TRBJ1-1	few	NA	TGTGCCAGCAGCCCCGGGGGCTCGGGCACTGAAGCTTTCTTT	CASSPGGSGTEAFF
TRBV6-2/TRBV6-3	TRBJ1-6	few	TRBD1	TGTGCCAGCAGTTTCTCATTCGGACAGGGGGCCGGTTCACCCCTCCACTTT	CASSFSFGQGAGSPLHF
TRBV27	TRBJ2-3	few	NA	TGTGCCAGCAGTTTCGGCCGCCAGGTGGGGTGGGGAGATACGCAGTATTTT	CASSFGRQVGWGDTQYF
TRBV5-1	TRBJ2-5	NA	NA	TGCGCCAGCAGCTTGAGTACACGCCAAGAGACCCAGTACTTC	CASSLSTRQETQYF
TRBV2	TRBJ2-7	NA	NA	TGTGCCAGCATACCACGTAACTCCTACGAGCAGTACTTC	CASIPRNSYEQYF
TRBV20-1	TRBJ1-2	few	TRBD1	TGCAGTGCTTTAGGACAGGGGGATAGGAGCTATGGCTACACCTTC	CSALGQGDRSYGYTF
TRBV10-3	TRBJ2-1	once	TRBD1	TGTGCCATCAGGGGACAGATCCAACGGGACAATGAGCAGTTCTTC	CAIRGQIQRDNEQFF
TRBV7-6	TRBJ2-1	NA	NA	TGTGCCAGCAGCTTATGGGCGCGGGACCCCGGCTTTAATGAGCAGTTCTTC	CASSLWARDPGFNEQFF
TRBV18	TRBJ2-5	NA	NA	TGTGCCAGCTCACCAGTCGTAGGGACCACCCAAGAGACCCAGTACTTC	CASSPVVGTTQETQYF
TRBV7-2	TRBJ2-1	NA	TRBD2	TGTGCCAGCAGCCTGCTAGCGGGGCTCGACTACAATGAGCAGTTCTTC	CASSLLAGLDYNEQFF
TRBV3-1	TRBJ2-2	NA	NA	TGTGCCAGCAGTCAAAAGATTGTTGGGGAGCTGTTTTTT	CASSQKIVGELFF
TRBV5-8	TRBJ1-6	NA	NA	TGTGCCAGCAGGGGGCCTTGGGATAATTCACCCCTCCACTTT	CASRGPWDNSPLHF
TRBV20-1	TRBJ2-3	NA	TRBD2	TGCAGTGCTAGGGGGGGGGATAACCAGGCGCAGTATTTT	CSARGGDNQAQYF
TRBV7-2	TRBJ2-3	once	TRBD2	TGTGCCAGCAGCTGGCGCCTAGCGGGCACAGATACGCAGTATTTT	CASSWRLAGTDTQYF
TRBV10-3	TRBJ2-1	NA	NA	TGTGCCATCAGCGACGAGTACAATGAGCAGTTCTTC	CAISDEYNEQFF
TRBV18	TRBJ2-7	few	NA	TGTGCCAGCTCACCAGTCTCAGCATCCTACGAGCAGTACTTC	CASSPVSASYEQYF
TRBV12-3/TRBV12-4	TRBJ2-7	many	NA	TGTGCCAGCAGTTTACCCCCACACTCCTACGAGCAGTACTTC	CASSLPPHSYEQYF
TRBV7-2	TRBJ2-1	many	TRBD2	TGTGCCAGCAGCCCCTCACTAGCGGGGGGCGCCTACAATGAGCAGTTCTTC	CASSPSLAGGAYNEQFF
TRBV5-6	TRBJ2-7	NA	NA	TGTGCCAGCAGCTCGAACAGCTACGAGCAGTACTTC	CASSSNSYEQYF
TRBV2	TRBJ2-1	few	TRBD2	TGTGCCAGCAGTGAACAACTAGCGGGGGGATACAATGAGCAGTTCTTC	CASSEQLAGGYNEQFF
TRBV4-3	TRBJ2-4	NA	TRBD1	TGCGCCAGCAGCCAAAGTGTCCGGGACAGGGGTCACATTCAGTACTTC	CASSQSVRDRGHIQYF
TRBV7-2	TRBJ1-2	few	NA	TGTGCCAGCAGCTTAGATCGCCAGCCCACGTATGGCTACACCTTC	CASSLDRQPTYGYTF
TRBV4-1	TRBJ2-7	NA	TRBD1	TGCGCCAGCAGCCAAGACCGCTGGACAGGCTCCTACGAGCAGTACTTC	CASSQDRWTGSYEQYF
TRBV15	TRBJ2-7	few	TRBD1	TGTGCCACCGGACAGGGGAGTATGGGCTACGAGCAGTACTTC	CATGQGSMGYEQYF
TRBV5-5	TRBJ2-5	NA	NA	TGTGCCAGCAGCCACGTCAGCGAGGAGACCCAGTACTTC	CASSHVSEETQYF
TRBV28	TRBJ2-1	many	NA	TGTGCCAGCAATACCGGGACTCCGATCCTTGAGCAGTTCTTC	CASNTGTPILEQFF
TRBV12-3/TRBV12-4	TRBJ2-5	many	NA	TGTGCCAGCAGTCCCCGGGGCTGGCAAGAGACCCAGTACTTC	CASSPRGWQETQYF
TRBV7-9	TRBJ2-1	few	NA	TGTGCCAGCAGCTTAGCGCGGGGGCGAAGCTCCTACAATGAGCAGTTCTTC	CASSLARGRSSYNEQFF
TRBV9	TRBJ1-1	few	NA	TGTGCCAGCATAGCCTTTAACATGGGACAACCGAACACTGAAGCTTTCTTT	CASIAFNMGQPNTEAFF
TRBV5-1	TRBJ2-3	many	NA	TGCGCCAGCAGCTTGGTGGACAACACAGATACGCAGTATTTT	CASSLVDNTDTQYF
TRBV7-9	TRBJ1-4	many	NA	TGTGCCAGCAGCTTAGCGTCGATTAGACAGCTGACGAAGGAAAAACTGTTTTTT	CASSLASIRQLTKEKLFF
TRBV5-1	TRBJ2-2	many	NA	TGCGCCAGCAGCTTGGTTGGGTCGAACACCGGGGAGCTGTTTTTT	CASSLVGSNTGELFF
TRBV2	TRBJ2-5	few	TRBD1	TGTGCCAGCAGTGAAGGACAGGGGGAGACCCAGTACTTC	CASSEGQGETQYF
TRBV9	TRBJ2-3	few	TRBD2	TGTGCCAGCAGCTTATATCTTGCGGGGGGCACAGATACGCAGTATTTT	CASSLYLAGGTDTQYF
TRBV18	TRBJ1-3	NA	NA	TGTGCCAGCTCACTGACCGGGACCGGCTCTGGAAACACCATATATTTT	CASSLTGTGSGNTIYF
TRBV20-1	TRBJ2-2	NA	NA	TGCAGTGCAGCCCCGGGCAGGGAAACGACCGGGGAGCTGTTTTTT	CSAAPGRETTGELFF
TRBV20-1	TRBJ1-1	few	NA	TGCAGTGCCACCGGGACCCTGAACACTGAAGCTTTCTTT	CSATGTLNTEAFF
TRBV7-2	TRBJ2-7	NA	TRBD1	TGTGCCAGCAGCTTAAGTTACTCCGGGACAGTATCCTACGAGCAGTACTTC	CASSLSYSGTVSYEQYF